This T cell receptor (beta chain) stems from a study of tumor and adjacent non-tumor tissue in lung cancer. The template was RNA from unsorted bulk tissue. The normal lung tissue was taken more than 3 cm from the tumor edge. Newly diagnosed lung cancer patients had thoracic surgery in China, August–late 2014, without prior chemotherapy. The CDR3 runs 12 residues. Germline CDR1 and CDR2: MDHEN and SYDVKM. Regarding this clonotype: At one of its ends the junction is not consistent with the germline gene, which may arise from a read error.

A modified ARM-PCR protocol with three rounds of nested PCR amplified TCRbeta. MiXCR, run by TCRdb on the multiplex PCR reads, gives a single entry per CDR3 protein. The sample contains 60,000 to 70,000 distinct CDR3 sequences, around three quarters of which appear only once. This clonotype originated in a man in his sixties with non-small cell lung cancer. Sequences were obtained from distant non-tumor lung tissue. The rearrangement links TRBV28 to TRBJ2-7; D remains ambiguous. CDR3 sequence: CASSLSSYKQYF. The CDR3 DNA reads TGTGCCAGCAGTCTGAGTTCCTACAAGCAGTACTTC.